The clone carrying this T cell receptor beta chain was observed once. Its antigen is unidentified. This entry belongs to a study of a mutant IDH1 vaccine in newly diagnosed glioma. The sample's time point: week 11, during vaccination. The content of each vaccine dose was 300 ug of mutant IDH1 20-mer peptide, and topical imiquimod accompanied it. Astrocytomas found in donors were new, WHO grade 3 or 4, IDH1-mutant and ATRX-lost. Some clones are missing from TCRdb's copy, which holds only in-frame ones; the method was immunoSEQ multiplex PCR. Seen here are fewer than 45,000 clones, roughly 84% observed once, and the top ten hold 2.2%. The clonotype originates from a man between 40 and 49 years old with glioma. Sample: PBMCs, taken from a glioma patient whose treatment included an IDH1 peptide vaccine.

The CDR3 nucleotides are TGTGCCAGCAACAGGGGGCTGAGTGAAAAACTGTTTTTT. As protein: CASNRGLSEKLFF. The chain has TRBV6-6 and TRBJ1-4; TRBD1 matches at 9 bases. Trimming at V came to 7 bases and at J to 7 bases, leaving 4 bases not matched to a gene. CDR3 length: 13 residues. Germline CDR1 and CDR2: MNHNY and SVGAGI (reference sequence).